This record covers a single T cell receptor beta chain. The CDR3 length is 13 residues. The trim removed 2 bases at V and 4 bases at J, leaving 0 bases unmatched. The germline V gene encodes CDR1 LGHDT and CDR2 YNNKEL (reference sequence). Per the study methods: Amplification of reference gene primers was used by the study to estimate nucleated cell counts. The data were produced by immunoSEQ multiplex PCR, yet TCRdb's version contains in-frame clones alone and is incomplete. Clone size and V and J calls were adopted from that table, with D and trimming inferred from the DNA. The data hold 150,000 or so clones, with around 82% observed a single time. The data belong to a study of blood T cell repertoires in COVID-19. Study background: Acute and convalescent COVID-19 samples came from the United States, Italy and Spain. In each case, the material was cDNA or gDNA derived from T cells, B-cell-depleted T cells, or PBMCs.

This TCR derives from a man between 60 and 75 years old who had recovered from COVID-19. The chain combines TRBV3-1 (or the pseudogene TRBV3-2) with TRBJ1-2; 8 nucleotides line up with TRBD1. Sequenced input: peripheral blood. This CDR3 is CASSQTGGYGYTF. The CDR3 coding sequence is TGTGCCAGCAGCCAAACAGGGGGCTATGGCTACACCTTC.